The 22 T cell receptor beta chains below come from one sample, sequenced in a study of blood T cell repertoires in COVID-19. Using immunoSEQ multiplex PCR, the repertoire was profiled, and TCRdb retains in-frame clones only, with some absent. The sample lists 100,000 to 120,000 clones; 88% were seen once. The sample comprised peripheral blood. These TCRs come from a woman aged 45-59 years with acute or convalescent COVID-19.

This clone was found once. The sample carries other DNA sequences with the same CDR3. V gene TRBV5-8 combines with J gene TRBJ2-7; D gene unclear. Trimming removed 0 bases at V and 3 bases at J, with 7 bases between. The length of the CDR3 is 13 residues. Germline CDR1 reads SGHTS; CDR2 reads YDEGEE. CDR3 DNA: TGTGCCAGCAGCTTGGGCCAGGACTACGAGCAGTACTTC. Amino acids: CASSLGQDYEQYF.

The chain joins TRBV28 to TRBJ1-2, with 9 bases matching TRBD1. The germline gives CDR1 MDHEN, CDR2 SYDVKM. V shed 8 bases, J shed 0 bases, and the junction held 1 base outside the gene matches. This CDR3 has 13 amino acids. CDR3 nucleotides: TGTGCCAGCCGGGACAGGGCTAACTATGGCTACACCTTC. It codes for CASRDRANYGYTF.

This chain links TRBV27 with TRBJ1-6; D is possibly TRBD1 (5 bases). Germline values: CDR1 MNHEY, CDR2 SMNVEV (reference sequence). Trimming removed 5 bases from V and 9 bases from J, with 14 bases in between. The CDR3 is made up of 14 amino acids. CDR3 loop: CASSPTVGPSPLHF. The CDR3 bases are TGTGCCAGCAGTCCGACAGTCGGACCTTCACCCCTCCACTTT.

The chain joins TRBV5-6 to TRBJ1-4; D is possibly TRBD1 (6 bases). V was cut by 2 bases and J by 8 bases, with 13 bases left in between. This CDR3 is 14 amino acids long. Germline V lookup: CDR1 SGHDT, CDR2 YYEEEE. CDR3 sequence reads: CASSFGQLGEKLFF. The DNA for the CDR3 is TGTGCCAGCAGCTTTGGACAGTTAGGGGAAAAACTGTTTTTT.

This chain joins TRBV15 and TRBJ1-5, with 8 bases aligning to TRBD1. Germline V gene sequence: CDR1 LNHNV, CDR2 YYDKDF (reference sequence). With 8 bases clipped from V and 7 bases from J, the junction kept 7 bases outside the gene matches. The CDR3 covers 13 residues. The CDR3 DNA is TGTGCCACCTCCAGGGGGCGGCGACAGCCCCAGCATTTT. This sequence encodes CATSRGRRQPQHF.

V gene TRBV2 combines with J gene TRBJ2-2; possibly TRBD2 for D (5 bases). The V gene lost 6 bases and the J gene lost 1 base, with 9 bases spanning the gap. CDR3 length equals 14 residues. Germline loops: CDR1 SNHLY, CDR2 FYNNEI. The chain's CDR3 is CASRLARNTGELFF. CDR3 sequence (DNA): TGTGCCAGCAGATTAGCGAGGAACACCGGGGAGCTGTTTTTT.

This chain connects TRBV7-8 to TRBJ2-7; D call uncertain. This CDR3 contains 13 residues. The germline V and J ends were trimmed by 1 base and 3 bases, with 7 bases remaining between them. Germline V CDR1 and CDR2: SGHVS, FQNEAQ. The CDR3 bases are TGTGCCAGCAGCTTAGGAAACAACTACGAGCAGTACTTC. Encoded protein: CASSLGNNYEQYF.

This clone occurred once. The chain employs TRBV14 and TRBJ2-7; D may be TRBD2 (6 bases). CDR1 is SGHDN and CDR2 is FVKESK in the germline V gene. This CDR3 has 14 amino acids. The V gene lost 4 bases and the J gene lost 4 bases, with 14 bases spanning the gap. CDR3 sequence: CASSLLSGRYEQYF. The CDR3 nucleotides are TGTGCCAGCAGCCTCCTTAGCGGAAGGTACGAGCAGTACTTC.

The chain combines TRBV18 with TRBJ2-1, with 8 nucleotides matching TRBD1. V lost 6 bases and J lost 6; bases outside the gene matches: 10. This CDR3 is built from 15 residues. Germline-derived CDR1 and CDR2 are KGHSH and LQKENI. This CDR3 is CASSLTGEGSNEQFF. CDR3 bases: TGTGCCAGCTCCCTGACAGGGGAAGGGTCCAATGAGCAGTTCTTC.

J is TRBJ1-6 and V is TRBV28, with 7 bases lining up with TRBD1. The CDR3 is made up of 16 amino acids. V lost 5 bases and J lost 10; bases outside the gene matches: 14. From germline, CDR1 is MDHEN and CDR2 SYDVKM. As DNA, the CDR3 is TGTGCCAGCAGTCTATCGGACAGGATAATGGGCTCACCCCTCCACTTT. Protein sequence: CASSLSDRIMGSPLHF.

The CDR3 nucleotides are TGTGCCAGCTCACCACGGGGCCAGGGGCACTCCTACGAGCAGTACTTC. This encodes CASSPRGQGHSYEQYF. The chain carries TRBV18 and TRBJ2-7; possible D gene TRBD1, 6 bases. CDR1 and CDR2 from the germline V gene are KGHSH and LQKENI. V was pared by 1 base and J by 0 bases, with 13 bases between. The CDR3 spans 16 residues.

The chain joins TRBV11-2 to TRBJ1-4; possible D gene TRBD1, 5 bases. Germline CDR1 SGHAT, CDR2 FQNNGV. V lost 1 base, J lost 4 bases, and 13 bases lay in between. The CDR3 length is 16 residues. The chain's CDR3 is CASSLAAGGSNEKLFF. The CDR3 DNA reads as TGTGCCAGCAGCTTAGCGGCGGGGGGGAGTAATGAAAAACTGTTTTTT.

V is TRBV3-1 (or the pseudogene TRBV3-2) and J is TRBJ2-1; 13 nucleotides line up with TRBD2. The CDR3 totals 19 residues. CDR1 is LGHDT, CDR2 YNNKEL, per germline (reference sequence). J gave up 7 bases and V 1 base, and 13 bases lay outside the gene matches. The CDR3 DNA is TGTGCCAGCAGCCAAGCAGCACTAGCGGGAGGGCCGAGAAGGAATGAGCAGTTCTTC. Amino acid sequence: CASSQAALAGGPRRNEQFF.

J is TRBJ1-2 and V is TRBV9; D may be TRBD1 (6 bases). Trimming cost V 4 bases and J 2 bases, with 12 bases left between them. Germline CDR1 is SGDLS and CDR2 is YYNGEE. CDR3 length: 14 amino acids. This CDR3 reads CASSPEGTNYGYTF. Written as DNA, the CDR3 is TGTGCCAGCAGCCCAGAAGGGACAAACTATGGCTACACCTTC.

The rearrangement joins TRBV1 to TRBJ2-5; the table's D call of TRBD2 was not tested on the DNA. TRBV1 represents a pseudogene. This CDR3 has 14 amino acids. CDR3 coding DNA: TGCACCAGACTCGGGCGGGAGGGCTTCGAGACCCAGTACTTC. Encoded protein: CTRLGREGFETQYF.

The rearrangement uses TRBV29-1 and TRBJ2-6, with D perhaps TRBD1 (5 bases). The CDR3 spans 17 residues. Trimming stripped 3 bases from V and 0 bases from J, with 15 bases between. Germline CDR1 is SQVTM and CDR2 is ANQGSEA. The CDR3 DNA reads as TGCAGCGTTGATTGGGGCAGGTCGTCCTCTGGGGCCAACGTCCTGACTTTC. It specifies CSVDWGRSSSGANVLTF.

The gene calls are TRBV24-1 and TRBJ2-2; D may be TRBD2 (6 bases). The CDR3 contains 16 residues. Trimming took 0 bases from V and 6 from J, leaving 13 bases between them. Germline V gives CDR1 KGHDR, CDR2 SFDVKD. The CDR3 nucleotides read TGTGCCACCAGTGATTTGCTGGTCGGGGGACCCGGGGAGCTGTTTTTT. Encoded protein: CATSDLLVGGPGELFF.

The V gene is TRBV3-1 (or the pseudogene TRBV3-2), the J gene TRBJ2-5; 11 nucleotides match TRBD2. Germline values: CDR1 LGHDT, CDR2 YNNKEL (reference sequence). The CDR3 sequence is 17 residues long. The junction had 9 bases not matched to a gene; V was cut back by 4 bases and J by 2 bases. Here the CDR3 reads CASSRNPGLAAQETQYF. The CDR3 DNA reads TGTGCCAGCAGCCGGAATCCGGGACTAGCGGCACAAGAGACCCAGTACTTC.

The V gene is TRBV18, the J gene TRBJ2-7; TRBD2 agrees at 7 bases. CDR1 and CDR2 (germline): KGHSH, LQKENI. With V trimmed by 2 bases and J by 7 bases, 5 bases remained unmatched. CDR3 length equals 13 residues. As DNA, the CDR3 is TGTGCCAGCTCACCAGCGGGACTAAAAGAGCAGTACTTC. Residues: CASSPAGLKEQYF.

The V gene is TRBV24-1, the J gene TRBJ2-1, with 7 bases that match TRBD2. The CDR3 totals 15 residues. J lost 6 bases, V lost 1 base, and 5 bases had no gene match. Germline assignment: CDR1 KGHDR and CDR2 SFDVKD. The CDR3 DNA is TGTGCCACCAGTGATTTAGGACTAGGTAGCAATGAGCAGTTCTTC. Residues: CATSDLGLGSNEQFF.

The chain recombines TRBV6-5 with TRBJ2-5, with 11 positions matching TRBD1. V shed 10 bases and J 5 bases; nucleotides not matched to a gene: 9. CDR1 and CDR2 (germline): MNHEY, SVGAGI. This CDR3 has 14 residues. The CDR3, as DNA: TGTGCCACCACACGGACAGGGGGCGGGGAGACCCAGTACTTC. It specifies CATTRTGGGETQYF.

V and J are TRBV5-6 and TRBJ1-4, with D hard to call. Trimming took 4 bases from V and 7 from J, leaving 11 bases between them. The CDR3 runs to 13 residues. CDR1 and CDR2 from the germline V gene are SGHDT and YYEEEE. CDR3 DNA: TGTGCCAGCAGCCTACAGAAAACTGAAAAACTGTTTTTT. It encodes CASSLQKTEKLFF.